This T cell receptor beta chain was sequenced in a study of T-cell reconstitution after alpha-beta-depleted transplantation in children. The CDR3 runs 14 residues. Trimming removed 0 bases from V and 4 bases from J, with 9 bases in between. The germline V gene encodes CDR1 SGHTA and CDR2 FQGTGA. The TCRbeta library incorporated unique molecular identifiers. TCRdb redid the calling of the PCR reads with MiXCR, one entry per CDR3 protein. This repertoire shows under 300,000 distinct CDR3 sequences, about 9.6% found once; its top ten account for approximately 4.7%. The source was PBMCs from the stem cell graft donor, collected from the stem cell graft. This receptor was identified in a human donor who donated a stem cell graft to a child with SCID. V is TRBV7-3 and J is TRBJ1-2; D is undetermined. CDR3 sequence: CASSLTGQPYGYTF. The CDR3 DNA reads TGTGCCAGCAGCTTAACCGGGCAGCCCTATGGCTACACCTTC.